This section outlines one T cell receptor (beta chain) sequence together with its context. Its cognate antigen is unknown. Some clones are missing from TCRdb's copy, which holds only in-frame ones; the method was immunoSEQ multiplex PCR. The sample contains under 2,500,000 clones, 90% to 97% of which appear only once. This specimen belongs to a study of shared clonotypes between healthy human individuals. CDR3 size: 13 residues. Trimming pared 5 bases from V and 1 base from J, leaving 8 bases between. Germline V CDR1 and CDR2: MNHEY, SVGAGI. Regarding the study as a whole: Memory subsets generally showed lower estimated richness than naive subsets.

CD4+ cells yielded CD45RA+ naive and CD45RA-negative memory subsets. Material: naive CD4+ T cells sorted from blood. Described subset: CD45RA+ positively selected. This TCR came from a man younger than 30 in good health. This chain joins TRBV6-5 and TRBJ1-1; D gene ambiguous. The CDR3: CASSPMKNTEAFF. The CDR3, as DNA: TGTGCCAGCAGTCCCATGAAGAACACTGAAGCTTTCTTT.